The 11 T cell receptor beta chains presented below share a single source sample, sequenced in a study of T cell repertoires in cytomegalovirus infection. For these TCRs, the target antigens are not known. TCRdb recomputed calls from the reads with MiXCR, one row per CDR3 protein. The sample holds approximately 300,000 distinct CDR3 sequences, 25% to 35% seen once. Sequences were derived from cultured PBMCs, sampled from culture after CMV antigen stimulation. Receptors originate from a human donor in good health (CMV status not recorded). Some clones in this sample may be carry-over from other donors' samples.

CDR3 in DNA: TGTGCCAGCATGGGAGTAGTCGGGGACCTCCACTTT. This gives the protein CASMGVVGDLHF. The chain is built from TRBV7-6 and TRBJ1-6; no firm D call. The CDR3 extends over 12 amino acids. V was clipped by 7 bases and J by 15 bases, with 16 bases between them. In germline, CDR1 is SGHVS, CDR2 FNYEAQ.

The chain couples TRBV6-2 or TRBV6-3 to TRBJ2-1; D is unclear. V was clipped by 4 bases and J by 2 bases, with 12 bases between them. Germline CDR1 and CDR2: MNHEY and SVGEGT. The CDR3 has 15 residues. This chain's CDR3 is CASSLAHPTYNEQFF. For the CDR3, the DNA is TGTGCCAGCAGTTTGGCCCATCCAACCTACAATGAGCAGTTCTTC.

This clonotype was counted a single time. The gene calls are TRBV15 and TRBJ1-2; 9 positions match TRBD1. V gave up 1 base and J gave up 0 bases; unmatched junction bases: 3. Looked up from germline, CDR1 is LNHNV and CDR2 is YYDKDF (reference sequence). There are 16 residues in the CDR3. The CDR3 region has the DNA TGTGCCACCAGCAGAGCGGGACAGGGAGCTAACTATGGCTACACCTTC. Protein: CATSRAGQGANYGYTF. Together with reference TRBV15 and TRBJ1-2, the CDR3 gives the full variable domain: DAMVIQNPRYQVTQFGKPVTLSCSQTLNHNVMYWYQQKSSQAPKLLFHYYDKDFNNEADTPDNFQSRRPNTSFCFLDIRSPGLGDTAMYLCATSRAGQGANYGYTFGSGTRLTVV.

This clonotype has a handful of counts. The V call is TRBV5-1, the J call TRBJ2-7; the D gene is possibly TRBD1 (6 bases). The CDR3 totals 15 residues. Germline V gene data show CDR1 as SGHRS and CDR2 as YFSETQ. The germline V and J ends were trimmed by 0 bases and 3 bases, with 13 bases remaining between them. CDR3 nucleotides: TGCGCCAGCAGCTTGGCGGACAGAGGCTACTACGAGCAGTACTTC. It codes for CASSLADRGYYEQYF. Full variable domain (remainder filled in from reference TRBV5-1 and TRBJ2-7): KAGVTQTPRYLIKTRGQQVTLSCSPISGHRSVSWYQQTPGQGLQFLFEYFSETQRNKGNFPGRFSGRQFSNSRSEMNVSTLELGDSALYLCASSLADRGYYEQYFGPGTRLTVT.

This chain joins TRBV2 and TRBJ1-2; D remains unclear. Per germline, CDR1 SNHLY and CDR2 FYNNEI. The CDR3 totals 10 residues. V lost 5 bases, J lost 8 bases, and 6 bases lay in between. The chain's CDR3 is CASSRYGYTF. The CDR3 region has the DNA TGTGCCAGCAGTCGATACGGCTACACCTTC.

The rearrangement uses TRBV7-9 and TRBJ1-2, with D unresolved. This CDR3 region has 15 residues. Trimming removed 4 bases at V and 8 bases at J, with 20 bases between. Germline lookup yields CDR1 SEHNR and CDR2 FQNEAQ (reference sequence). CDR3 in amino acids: CASSSSRVVVRGYTF. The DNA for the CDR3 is TGTGCCAGCAGCTCCAGTAGGGTGGTCGTGAGAGGCTACACCTTC. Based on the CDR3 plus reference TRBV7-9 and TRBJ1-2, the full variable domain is DTGVSQNPRHKITKRGQNVTFRCDPISEHNRLYWYRQTLGQGPEFLTYFQNEAQLEKSRLLSDRFSAERPKGSFSTLEIQRTEQGDSAMYLCASSSSRVVVRGYTFGSGTRLTVV.

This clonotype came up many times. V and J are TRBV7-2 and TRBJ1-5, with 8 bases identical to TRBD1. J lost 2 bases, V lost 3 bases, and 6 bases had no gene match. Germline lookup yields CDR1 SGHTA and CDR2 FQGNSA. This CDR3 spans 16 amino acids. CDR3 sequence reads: CASSFGHRGGNQPQHF. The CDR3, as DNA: TGTGCCAGCAGCTTCGGCCACAGGGGGGGCAATCAGCCCCAGCATTTT.

For the CDR3, the DNA is TGCGCCAGCAGCCACCTTGGGGAGCCCCAGCATTTT. It encodes CASSHLGEPQHF. The chain recombines TRBV4-1 with TRBJ1-5; D is undetermined. Germline V lookup: CDR1 MGHRA, CDR2 YSYEKL. This CDR3 is 12 amino acids long. The V and J ends lost 3 bases and 8 bases respectively, with 8 bases between them.

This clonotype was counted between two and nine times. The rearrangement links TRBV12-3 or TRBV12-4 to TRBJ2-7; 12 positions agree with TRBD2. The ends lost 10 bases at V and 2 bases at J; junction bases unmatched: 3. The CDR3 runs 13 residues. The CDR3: CAIRTSGTYEQYF. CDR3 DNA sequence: TGTGCCATCCGGACTAGCGGGACCTACGAGCAGTACTTC.

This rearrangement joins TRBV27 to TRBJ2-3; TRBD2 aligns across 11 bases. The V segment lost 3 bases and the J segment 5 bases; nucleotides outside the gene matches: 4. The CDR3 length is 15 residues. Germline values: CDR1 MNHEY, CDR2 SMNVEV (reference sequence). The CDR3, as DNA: TGTGCCAGCAGTTTGACTAGCGGGATGGGAGATACGCAGTATTTT. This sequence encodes CASSLTSGMGDTQYF.

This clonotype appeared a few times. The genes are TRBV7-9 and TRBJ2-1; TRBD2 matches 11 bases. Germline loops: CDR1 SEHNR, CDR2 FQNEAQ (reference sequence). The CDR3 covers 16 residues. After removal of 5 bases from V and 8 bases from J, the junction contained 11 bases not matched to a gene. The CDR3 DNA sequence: TGTGCCAGCAGCGCAGCGGGACTAGCGGTCCGGCATGAGCAGTTCTTC. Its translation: CASSAAGLAVRHEQFF.